This TCR beta chain came from a study of cytomegalovirus exposure and HLA in healthy donors. About this clone: Other DNA sequences in this sample translate to the same CDR3.

PCR amplification relied on 60 Vbeta primers (plus 13 Jbeta primers). Repertoires were generated with immunoSEQ multiplex PCR, while TCRdb's copy carries only in-frame clones and drops some. The sample holds 200,000 to 250,000 clones, just over 75% seen once. This receptor was taken from a man between 18 and 29 years old in good health and CMV-seronegative. Sequences were obtained from PBMCs.

The CDR3: CASSPGQGDYGYTF. The CDR3 DNA sequence: TGTGCCAGCAGCCCAGGACAGGGGGACTATGGCTACACCTTC. V and J are TRBV9 and TRBJ1-2, with 10 bases matching TRBD1. There are 14 residues in the CDR3. V gave up 4 bases and J gave up 3 bases; unmatched junction bases: 3. Germline-derived CDR1 and CDR2 are SGDLS and YYNGEE.